This TCR beta chain was sequenced in a study of T cells in localized non-small cell lung cancer. Study-wide results and limits: Appearing in adjacent lung were a median about 57 of the top 100 tumor clones.

Concerning this clone itself: No antigen is known for it.

TCRdb's copy holds only in-frame clones and misses some; the assay was immunoSEQ multiplex PCR. The sample includes 50,000 to 65,000 clones, over 70% of them seen just once. The V end lost 0 bases, the J end lost 8 bases, and 16 bases lay between the germline ends. This CDR3 contains 15 residues. Germline loops: CDR1 LGHNA, CDR2 YNFKEQ. The source was PBMCs, collected before any cancer treatment. The chain joins TRBV4-2 to TRBJ1-2; D may be TRBD1 (5 bases). This clonotype was obtained from a woman between 35 and 70 years old with stage II lung adenocarcinoma. The CDR3 protein is CASSQEGDEVRGYTF. The CDR3 DNA is TGTGCCAGCAGCCAAGAAGGGGACGAGGTTAGGGGCTACACCTTC.